This TCR beta chain was profiled in a study of neurological immune-mediated disorders. TCRdb re-derived calls from the 5' RACE reads in MiXCR, one entry per CDR3 protein. The sample has roughly 60,000 distinct CDR3 sequences, about 2.5% seen once. This clonotype showed up many times. The sequence came from a man in his forties or fifties with multiple sclerosis. Sequencing was performed on PBMCs.

The CDR3 DNA reads TGCGCCAGCCGAACCGGGGGACGTGGAAGCTCCTACGAGCAGTACTTC. Encoded protein: CASRTGGRGSSYEQYF. The chain has TRBV5-1 and TRBJ2-7; D possibly corresponds to TRBD2 (6 bases). Germline V gene lookup returns CDR1 SGHRS and CDR2 YFSETQ. V lost 7 bases to trimming and J lost 0 bases, with 20 bases between them. The length of the CDR3 is 16 residues.